This T cell receptor beta chain derives from a study of CD8 T cells in ankylosing spondylitis. Trimming took off 1 base at V and 8 bases at J, with 6 bases between the two ends. The V gene's germline CDR1 is GTSNPN and CDR2 SVGIG (reference sequence). The CDR3 covers 11 residues. Comment on this clonotype: Its target is not known.

The study, taken as a whole, reports: About 8 highly homologous variants made up a TCR beta motif, and this motif appeared characteristic of ankylosing spondylitis blood. Disease-associated clonotypes exhibited CD8+ identity and were relatively infrequent in peripheral blood.

A quantitative 5'-RACE method, one with molecular barcodes, was used to make TCR beta libraries. TCRdb used MiXCR to reprocess the 5' RACE reads, holding one entry per CDR3 protein. The data hold 250,000 or so distinct CDR3 sequences, with under 12% observed a single time. The chain carries TRBV30 and TRBJ2-1; D remains unclear. Source material: blood, either unsorted or a sorted T cell fraction (not recorded which). The sequence derives from a male donor with ankylosing spondylitis or in good health (not recorded which). The CDR3 DNA reads TGTGCCTGGAGTGAGGGTCATGAGCAGTTCTTC. Encoded protein: CAWSEGHEQFF.